Listed here are 26 T cell receptor beta chains from one sample, sequenced in a study of blood T cell repertoires in COVID-19. Sequencing was performed with immunoSEQ multiplex PCR; in TCRdb, only in-frame clones are kept and a portion is missing. The data hold approximately 200,000 clones, with 80% observed a single time. Sequences were obtained from peripheral blood. These receptor sequences come from a human donor in a cohort sampled during active COVID-19.

This chain connects TRBV28 to TRBJ1-2, with 7 bases that match TRBD1. The germline gives CDR1 MDHEN, CDR2 SYDVKM. Unmatched junction bases numbered 7, after V lost 5 bases and J lost 7 bases. The CDR3 spans 13 residues. CDR3 DNA sequence: TGTGCCAGCAGTCGACAGGGACTGGGTGGCTACACCTTC. The encoded protein is CASSRQGLGGYTF.

This clone has a handful of counts. The V call is TRBV7-2, the J call TRBJ1-1, with TRBD1 as a possible D gene (5 bases). Trimming took off 3 bases at V and 0 bases at J, with 11 bases between the two ends. Germline loops: CDR1 SGHTA, CDR2 FQGNSA. The CDR3 consists of 15 residues. The CDR3 loop is CASSLGQGLNTEAFF. The CDR3 region has the DNA TGTGCCAGCAGCTTGGGGCAGGGCCTGAACACTGAAGCTTTCTTT.

The chain recombines TRBV28 with TRBJ2-1; 10 bases are shared with TRBD1. Germline CDR1 reads MDHEN; CDR2 reads SYDVKM. V dropped 7 bases and J dropped 7; count of bases not matched to a gene: 16. The CDR3 has 17 residues. In DNA, the CDR3 is TGTGCCAGCATCAAATTCGGGGGGGGACAGGGGCTGAATGAGCAGTTCTTC. This translates into CASIKFGGGQGLNEQFF. Variable domain in full (rest from reference TRBV28 and TRBJ2-1): DVKVTQSSRYLVKRTGEKVFLECVQDMDHENMFWYRQDPGLGLRLIYFSYDVKMKEKGDIPEGYSVSREKKERFSLILESASTNQTSMYLCASIKFGGGQGLNEQFFGPGTRLTVL.

The rearrangement links TRBV4-3 to TRBJ1-1; unclear D gene. Trimming shortened V by 4 bases and J by 7 bases, and 19 bases separated the two germline ends. The CDR3 extends over 15 amino acids. The germline CDR1 and CDR2 sequences are LGHNA and YSLEER. CDR3 amino acids: CASSLSWAGSLEAFF. DNA of the CDR3: TGCGCCAGCAGCCTGAGTTGGGCGGGGTCTCTTGAAGCTTTCTTT.

The gene calls are TRBV7-2 and TRBJ1-2; possibly TRBD1 for D (5 bases). CDR1 and CDR2 from the germline V gene are SGHTA and FQGNSA. The CDR3 totals 15 residues. Trimming pared 5 bases from V and 3 bases from J, leaving 16 bases between. The CDR3 nucleotides read TGTGCCAGCAGCGGGAGTCCGGGGGTATACTATGGCTACACCTTC. The encoded protein is CASSGSPGVYYGYTF.

CDR3 nucleotides: TGTGCCAGTAGTAAACAGCACTCCTACGAGCAGTACTTC. This encodes CASSKQHSYEQYF. V usage is TRBV19 and J usage is TRBJ2-7, with D unresolved. The germline V and J ends were trimmed by 4 bases and 0 bases, with 7 bases remaining between them. The CDR3 sequence is 13 residues long. Per germline, CDR1 LNHDA and CDR2 SQIVND (reference sequence).

The rearrangement joins TRBV24-1 to TRBJ2-1, with 8 bases lining up with TRBD2. Trimming took 12 bases from V and 6 from J; bases not matched to a gene: 12. The CDR3 length is 14 residues. In germline, CDR1 is KGHDR, CDR2 SFDVKD. Written as DNA, the CDR3 is TGTGCCGCGGGGACTAGTCAGTTCATCAATGAGCAGTTCTTC. Translating it yields CAAGTSQFINEQFF.

This clone has ten or more counts. The chain links TRBV27 to TRBJ1-5; no clear D gene. CDR1 is MNHEY and CDR2 is SMNVEV in the germline V gene (reference sequence). The V gene lost 5 bases and the J gene lost 0 bases, with 8 bases spanning the gap. The CDR3 is 14 amino acids. CDR3 amino acids: CASSARHSNQPQHF. The CDR3 DNA reads as TGTGCCAGCAGTGCACGACATAGCAATCAGCCCCAGCATTTT.

The genes are TRBV25-1 and TRBJ1-2; D perhaps matches TRBD1 (6 bases). The length of the CDR3 is 11 residues. Germline V gene lookup returns CDR1 MGHDK and CDR2 SYGVNS. The CDR3 DNA reads TGTGTCGGGGGGGCCGCCTATGGCTACACCTTC. Translated: CVGGAAYGYTF.

In this sample, this clone turned up once. J is TRBJ1-3 and V is TRBV19, with 9 bases that match TRBD1. This CDR3 spans 15 amino acids. V lost 8 bases to trimming and J lost 2 bases; unmatched junction nucleotides: 7. CDR1 and CDR2 (germline): LNHDA, SQIVND (reference sequence). As DNA, the CDR3 is TGTGCCAGTCGGTTTGGGACAGGGCCTGGAAACACCATATATTTT. Its protein is CASRFGTGPGNTIYF.

This chain uses TRBV19 with TRBJ2-7, with TRBD2 matching over 13 bases. This CDR3 is 16 amino acids long. Germline CDR1 is LNHDA and CDR2 is SQIVND (reference sequence). Trimming took 4 bases from V and 3 from J; bases not matched to a gene: 6. The CDR3 DNA follows: TGTGCCAGTAGTACCCCGACTAGCGGGAGGTACTACGAGCAGTACTTC. Amino acid sequence: CASSTPTSGRYYEQYF.

The chain couples TRBV11-2 to TRBJ2-7; D might be TRBD1 (6 bases). Deletions cut 8 bases from V and 0 bases from J, with 17 bases between. CDR3 size: 15 residues. Per germline, CDR1 SGHAT and CDR2 FQNNGV. The CDR3, as DNA: TGTGCCAGCGAGCTGGGGGCCGTAAGCTCCTACGAGCAGTACTTC. Its translation is CASELGAVSSYEQYF.

The chain employs TRBV6-2 or TRBV6-3 and TRBJ1-5, with a tentative D call TRBD1 (6 bases). V was cut by 6 bases and J by 2 bases, with 14 bases left in between. Looked up from germline, CDR1 is MNHEY and CDR2 is SVGEGT. The CDR3 length is 15 residues. Here the CDR3 reads CASSPSNRGNQPQHF. The CDR3 coding sequence is TGTGCCAGCAGCCCCTCCAACAGGGGCAATCAGCCCCAGCATTTT.

The chain combines TRBV4-2 with TRBJ1-1; a possible D gene is TRBD1 (6 bases). In germline, CDR1 is LGHNA, CDR2 YNFKEQ. The V end was cut by 1 base, the J end by 0 bases, with 9 bases between. CDR3 length: 15 amino acids. DNA of the CDR3: TGTGCCAGCAGCCAAGCTGGACAGATGAACACTGAAGCTTTCTTT. Translated, it gives CASSQAGQMNTEAFF.

V usage is TRBV10-3 and J usage is TRBJ1-4; 9 bases fit TRBD1. The CDR3 has 13 residues. The germline V gene has CDR1 ENHRY and CDR2 SYGVKD. V was pared by 5 bases and J by 6 bases, with 1 base of the junction left unmatched. As DNA, the CDR3 is TGTGCCATCAGTACAGGGGGCCATGAAAAACTGTTTTTT. This translates into CAISTGGHEKLFF.

V usage is TRBV18 and J usage is TRBJ1-1, with 9 bases matching TRBD1. Germline V lookup: CDR1 KGHSH, CDR2 LQKENI. The trim removed 3 bases at V and 4 bases at J, leaving 6 bases unmatched. The CDR3 has 15 amino acids. The CDR3 loop reads CASSPDRGLFTEAFF. DNA for the CDR3: TGTGCCAGCTCACCCGACAGGGGGTTGTTCACTGAAGCTTTCTTT.

This clone has only one observation. V is TRBV2 and J is TRBJ2-6; 8 nucleotides agree with TRBD2. Germline CDR1 and CDR2: SNHLY and FYNNEI. CDR3 length: 15 residues. After removal of 4 bases from V and 4 bases from J, the junction contained 3 bases not matched to a gene. The CDR3 spells CASSVRGVGANVLTF. CDR3 in DNA: TGTGCCAGCAGTGTGCGGGGGGTAGGGGCCAACGTCCTGACTTTC.

The chain links TRBV9 to TRBJ2-5; possibly TRBD2 for D (5 bases). The V end lost 2 bases, the J end lost 2 bases, and 16 bases lay between the germline ends. The germline CDR1 and CDR2 sequences are SGDLS and YYNGEE. The CDR3 consists of 16 residues. CDR3 loop: CASSVRTGAPQETQYF. CDR3 DNA sequence: TGTGCCAGCAGCGTCCGGACTGGAGCCCCACAAGAGACCCAGTACTTC.

J is TRBJ2-7 and V is TRBV19, with 7 bases fitting TRBD1. Per germline, CDR1 LNHDA and CDR2 SQIVND (reference sequence). This CDR3 has 16 residues. J gave up 0 bases and V 0 bases, and 5 bases lay outside the gene matches. The DNA for the CDR3 is TGTGCCAGTAGTATAGATCATGGGACAGTCTCCTACGAGCAGTACTTC. Its translation is CASSIDHGTVSYEQYF. The variable domain in full, completed from reference TRBV19 and TRBJ2-7, reads DGGITQSPKYLFRKEGQNVTLSCEQNLNHDAMYWYRQDPGQGLRLIYYSQIVNDFQKGDIAEGYSVSREKKESFPLTVTSAQKNPTAFYLCASSIDHGTVSYEQYFGPGTRLTVT.

The gene calls are TRBV15 and TRBJ2-7; perhaps TRBD2 as D (5 bases). The V end was cut by 0 bases, the J end by 0 bases, with 9 bases between. The germline V gene encodes CDR1 LNHNV and CDR2 YYDKDF (reference sequence). The CDR3 consists of 15 residues. CDR3 DNA sequence: TGTGCCACCAGCAGAGACGGGGATAGCTCCTACGAGCAGTACTTC. It is translated as CATSRDGDSSYEQYF.

The DNA of the CDR3 is TGTGCCAGCAGCTACGGGTACGCTGGAAACACCATATATTTT. Translation gives CASSYGYAGNTIYF. The chain recombines TRBV7-9 with TRBJ1-3; D ambiguous. The ends were cut back, 4 bases at V and 2 bases at J, with 9 bases in the middle. This CDR3 has 14 residues. CDR1 SEHNR and CDR2 FQNEAQ come from the germline V gene (reference sequence).

The chain has TRBV16 and TRBJ1-1, with a tentative D call TRBD1 (5 bases). From germline, CDR1 is KGHSY and CDR2 FQNENV. Trimming shortened V by 6 bases and J by 3 bases, and 20 bases separated the two germline ends. CDR3 length equals 16 residues. The CDR3 loop reads CASSLSGWGGYTEAFF. Here the CDR3 DNA reads TGTGCCAGCAGTCTCTCAGGGTGGGGAGGATACACTGAAGCTTTCTTT. The entire variable domain, with the rest obtained from reference TRBV16 and TRBJ1-1, is as follows: GEEVAQTPKHLVRGEGQKAKLYCAPIKGHSYVFWYQQVLKNEFKFLISFQNENVFDETGMPKERFSAKCLPNSPCSLEIQATKLEDSAVYFCASSLSGWGGYTEAFFGQGTRLTVV.

The J gene is TRBJ2-1, the V gene TRBV24-1; 8 bases agree with TRBD2. The CDR3 extends over 14 amino acids. With 5 bases clipped from V and 8 bases from J, the junction kept 7 bases outside the gene matches. Germline-derived CDR1 and CDR2 are KGHDR and SFDVKD. CDR3 sequence reads: CATSGTGGPYEQFF. The CDR3, as DNA: TGTGCCACCAGTGGAACGGGAGGGCCCTATGAGCAGTTCTTC.

This clone appeared a single time. The chain uses TRBV3-1 (or the pseudogene TRBV3-2) and TRBJ2-2, with 8 bases fitting TRBD2. The junction had 2 bases not matched to a gene; V was cut back by 4 bases and J by 4 bases. The CDR3 runs to 14 residues. CDR1 is LGHDT and CDR2 is YNNKEL in the germline V gene (reference sequence). CDR3 coding DNA: TGTGCCAGCAGCCTTAGCGGGACCACCGGGGAGCTGTTTTTT. Translation: CASSLSGTTGELFF.

The chain is built from TRBV28 and TRBJ2-1; 10 bases align to TRBD2. With 6 bases clipped from V and 5 bases from J, the junction kept 7 bases outside the gene matches. Germline CDR1 and CDR2: MDHEN and SYDVKM. This CDR3 has 15 amino acids. This chain's CDR3 is CASRGALAGNNEQFF. The CDR3 DNA is TGTGCCAGCAGGGGCGCACTAGCGGGAAACAATGAGCAGTTCTTC.

This chain uses TRBV28 with TRBJ1-2; maybe TRBD1 (6 bases). The CDR3 is made up of 11 amino acids. Germline CDR1 MDHEN, CDR2 SYDVKM. V lost 8 bases and J lost 8, with 12 bases in between. The CDR3 DNA sequence: TGTGCCAGCGCCACAGGGATCGGCTACACCTTC. Translated, it gives CASATGIGYTF.